The rows below give T cell receptor beta chains drawn from one sample of a study of T-cell reconstitution after alpha-beta-depleted transplantation in children. TCRdb reprocessed the PCR reads with MiXCR, giving one entry per CDR3 protein. The sample holds approximately 800,000 distinct CDR3 sequences, 16% seen once. The sample in question was PBMCs, mostly from graft donor cells, obtained 360 days after TCRalphabeta/CD19-depleted stem cell transplant. The receptors were gathered from a male patient younger than 18 who had a stem cell transplant for acute lymphoblastic leukemia, so the T cells may come from the graft donor. Both conserved end residues are part of each CDR3. The D gene is left open where the match is weak. Size is stated for part of the rows, as once, few or many counts, or as a class when the clone is expanded.

CDR3aa: CSATRTSGSKETQYF
CDR3nt: TGCAGTGCTACGCGGACTAGCGGGAGTAAAGAGACCCAGTACTTC
v_gene: TRBV20-1
j_gene: TRBJ2-5
d_gene: TRBD2
abundance: few

CDR3aa: CASSSLGANVLTF
CDR3nt: TGTGCCAGCAGCTCTCTAGGGGCCAACGTCCTGACTTTC
v_gene: TRBV7-9
j_gene: TRBJ2-6
d_gene: NA
abundance: few

CDR3aa: CASRAQGTDTQYF
CDR3nt: TGCGCCAGCAGGGCACAGGGAACAGATACGCAGTATTTT
v_gene: TRBV5-1
j_gene: TRBJ2-3
d_gene: NA
abundance: many

CDR3aa: CSVDSHNEQFF
CDR3nt: TGCAGCGTTGATTCCCACAATGAGCAGTTCTTC
v_gene: TRBV29-1
j_gene: TRBJ2-1
d_gene: NA
abundance: few

CDR3aa: CASSLGKGPNTEAFF
CDR3nt: TGTGCCAGCAGCTTAGGCAAGGGGCCGAACACTGAAGCTTTCTTT
v_gene: TRBV7-6
j_gene: TRBJ1-1
d_gene: NA
abundance: NA

CDR3aa: CASSVATYSPLHF
CDR3nt: TGTGCCAGCAGCGTGGCGACCTATTCACCCCTCCACTTT
v_gene: TRBV9
j_gene: TRBJ1-6
d_gene: NA
abundance: many

CDR3aa: CASSSPGLAGGQQFF
CDR3nt: TGCGCCAGCAGCTCCCCAGGACTAGCGGGCGGCCAGCAGTTCTTC
v_gene: TRBV5-1
j_gene: TRBJ2-1
d_gene: TRBD2
abundance: NA

CDR3aa: CASSPLRQGRAGELFF
CDR3nt: TGTGCCAGCAGCCCCCTTCGACAGGGTCGGGCCGGGGAGCTGTTTTTT
v_gene: TRBV11-2
j_gene: TRBJ2-2
d_gene: TRBD1
abundance: few

CDR3aa: CASSFWTIWGQSEQFF
CDR3nt: TGTGCCAGCAGCTTTTGGACCATCTGGGGGCAATCAGAGCAGTTCTTC
v_gene: TRBV11-3
j_gene: TRBJ2-1
d_gene: NA
abundance: NA

CDR3aa: CASSRPPFYYEQYF
CDR3nt: TGTGCCAGCAGCCGTCCCCCCTTTTACTACGAGCAGTACTTC
v_gene: TRBV12-3/TRBV12-4
j_gene: TRBJ2-7
d_gene: NA
abundance: few

CDR3aa: CSARDPLESGNTIYF
CDR3nt: TGCAGTGCTAGAGACCCCCTCGAATCTGGAAACACCATATATTTT
v_gene: TRBV20-1
j_gene: TRBJ1-3
d_gene: NA
abundance: NA

CDR3aa: CASSDLARTAQETQYF
CDR3nt: TGTGCCAGCAGCGACTTGGCGAGGACAGCCCAAGAGACCCAGTACTTC
v_gene: TRBV7-9
j_gene: TRBJ2-5
d_gene: NA
abundance: NA

CDR3aa: CASSSRWRTGANYGYTF
CDR3nt: TGTGCCAGCAGCTCTCGTTGGCGGACCGGAGCTAACTATGGCTACACCTTC
v_gene: TRBV13
j_gene: TRBJ1-2
d_gene: NA
abundance: few

CDR3aa: CATMTGPYNEQFF
CDR3nt: TGTGCCACCATGACAGGCCCCTACAATGAGCAGTTCTTC
v_gene: TRBV27
j_gene: TRBJ2-1
d_gene: NA
abundance: few

CDR3aa: CASSSTGLYGYTF
CDR3nt: TGTGCCAGCAGTTCCACGGGGCTCTATGGCTACACCTTC
v_gene: TRBV12-3/TRBV12-4
j_gene: TRBJ1-2
d_gene: NA
abundance: NA

CDR3aa: CASWTSPYNEQFF
CDR3nt: TGTGCCAGCTGGACTAGCCCCTACAATGAGCAGTTCTTC
v_gene: TRBV12-3/TRBV12-4
j_gene: TRBJ2-1
d_gene: TRBD2
abundance: NA

CDR3aa: CASSLDTNSYEQYF
CDR3nt: TGCGCCAGCAGTCTGGACACCAACTCCTACGAGCAGTACTTC
v_gene: TRBV4-1
j_gene: TRBJ2-7
d_gene: NA
abundance: NA